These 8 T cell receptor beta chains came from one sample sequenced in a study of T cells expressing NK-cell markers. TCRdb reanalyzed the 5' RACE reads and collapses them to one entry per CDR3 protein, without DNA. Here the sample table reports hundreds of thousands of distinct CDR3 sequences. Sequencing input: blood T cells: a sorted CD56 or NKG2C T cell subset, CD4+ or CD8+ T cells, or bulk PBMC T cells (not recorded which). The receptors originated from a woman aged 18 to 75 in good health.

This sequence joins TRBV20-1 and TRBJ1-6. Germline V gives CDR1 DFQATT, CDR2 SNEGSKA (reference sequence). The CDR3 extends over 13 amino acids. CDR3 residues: CSVLLTYNSPLHF.

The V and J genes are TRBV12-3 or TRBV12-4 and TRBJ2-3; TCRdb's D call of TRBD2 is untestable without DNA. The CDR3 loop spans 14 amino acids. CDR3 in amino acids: CASSGTYGTDTQYF.

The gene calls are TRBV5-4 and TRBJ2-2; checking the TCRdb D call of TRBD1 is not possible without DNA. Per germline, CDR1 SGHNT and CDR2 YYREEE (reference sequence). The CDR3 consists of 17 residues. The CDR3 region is CASSSVSGATNTGELFF. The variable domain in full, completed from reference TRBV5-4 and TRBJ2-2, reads ETGVTQSPTHLIKTRGQQVTLRCSSQSGHNTVSWYQQALGQGPQFIFQYYREEENGRGNFPPRFSGLQFPNYSSELNVNALELDDSALYLCASSSVSGATNTGELFFGEGSRLTVL.

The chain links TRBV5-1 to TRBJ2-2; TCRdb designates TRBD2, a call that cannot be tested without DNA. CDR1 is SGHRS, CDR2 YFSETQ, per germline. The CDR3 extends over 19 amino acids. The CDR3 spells CASSLAGVGLAGDSGELFF.

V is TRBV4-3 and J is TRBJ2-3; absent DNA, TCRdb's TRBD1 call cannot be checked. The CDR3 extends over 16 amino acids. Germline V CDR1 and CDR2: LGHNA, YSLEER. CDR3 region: CASSQDPRDSTDTQYF.

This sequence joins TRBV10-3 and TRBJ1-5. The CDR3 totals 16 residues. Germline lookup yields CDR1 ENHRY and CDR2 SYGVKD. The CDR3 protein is CAISVPVEISNQPQHF.

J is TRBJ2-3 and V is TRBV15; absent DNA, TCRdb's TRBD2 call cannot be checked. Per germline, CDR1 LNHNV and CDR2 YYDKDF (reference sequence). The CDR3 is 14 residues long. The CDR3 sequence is CATSRAGGADTQYF.

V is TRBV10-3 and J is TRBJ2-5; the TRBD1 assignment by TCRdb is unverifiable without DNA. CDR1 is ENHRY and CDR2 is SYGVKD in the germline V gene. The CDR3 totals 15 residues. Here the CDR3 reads CAISEVGGGQETQYF.